This note documents a single T cell receptor beta chain sequence. The sample comes from a study of T cell changes during pregnancy in multiple sclerosis. Profiled with immunoSEQ multiplex PCR; TCRdb holds only in-frame clones, not every one. Of more than 35,000 clones listed, about 88% were seen once; the top ten hold 5.5% to 6.5%. The input for sequencing was CD8+ T cells from peripheral blood mononuclear cells, taken after pregnancy. This clonotype was obtained from a female donor in good health, enrolled as a control in a pregnancy study.

The CDR3: CASSVKAGGPGDTQYF. The CDR3, as DNA: TGTGCCAGCAGCGTAAAAGCGGGGGGGCCAGGAGATACGCAGTATTTT. This sequence joins TRBV9 and TRBJ2-3, with 10 bases lining up with TRBD2. Germline V CDR1 and CDR2: SGDLS, YYNGEE. The junction had 7 bases not matched to a gene; V was cut back by 1 base and J by 5 bases. The CDR3 consists of 16 residues.